Presented here are 14 T cell receptor beta chains from one specimen sequenced in a study of molecular identifiers for immune sequencing clone quantification. One entry per CDR3 protein results from TCRdb running MiXCR on the PCR reads. This table has 460,000 or so distinct CDR3 sequences, about a fifth appearing once. Sequenced input: naive CD8+ T cells from blood, with Jurkat cell RNA spiked in. Subset of the sample: FACS-sorted CD8+CD4-CCR7+CD45RA+ naive T cells. These receptor sequences come from a human donor in good health. Some libraries in this study had Jurkat cell RNA spiked in.

The chain has TRBV30 and TRBJ2-7, with D tentatively TRBD1 (5 bases). The germline CDR1 and CDR2 sequences are GTSNPN and SVGIG (reference sequence). V was pared by 2 bases and J by 3 bases, with 17 bases between. This CDR3 is 15 amino acids long. CDR3 DNA sequence: TGTGCCTGGAGTTATGACAGTTCCCAATGCTACGAGCAGTACTTC. As protein: CAWSYDSSQCYEQYF.

On this clonotype itself: This is likely a read error, given that the CDR3 carries no conserved phenylalanine or tryptophan at its end. The chain is built from TRBV7-7 and TRBJ2-5; D unclear. The V gene's germline CDR1 is SSHAT and CDR2 FNYEAQ (reference sequence). CDR3 length: 13 residues. CDR3 amino acids: CASSFWRQETQYS. The CDR3 coding sequence is TGTGCTAGCAGCTTTTGGCGCCAAGAGACCCAGTACTCC.

J is TRBJ1-6 and V is TRBV27, with D unresolved. This CDR3 comprises 14 residues. Germline V gene data show CDR1 as MNHEY and CDR2 as SMNVEV (reference sequence). V was trimmed by 2 bases and J by 7 bases, leaving 9 bases between them. The CDR3 protein is CASSLPAENSPLHF. The CDR3 bases are TGTGCCAGCAGTTTACCGGCAGAAAATTCACCCCTCCACTTT.

This clonotype was seen only a few times. This sequence joins TRBV23-1 and TRBJ2-1; tentatively, D is TRBD1 (6 bases). TRBV23-1 is filed as an ORF, its function uncertain. This CDR3 is built from 15 residues. The V and J ends lost 2 bases and 4 bases respectively, with 12 bases between them. The CDR3 DNA is TGCGCCAGCAGTCAACTCCGGGACAAATACAATGAGCAGTTCTTC. Its translation is CASSQLRDKYNEQFF.

CDR3 nucleotides: TGTGCCAGCACAAGCCAACTCGGGACTAGCGGACGAGGGGATACGCAGTATTTT. Protein sequence: CASTSQLGTSGRGDTQYF. This chain connects TRBV21-1 to TRBJ2-3; the table assigns TRBD2, which was not confirmed against the DNA. TRBV21-1 is given as a pseudogene. The CDR3 has 18 amino acids.

This clonotype came up many times. The chain recombines TRBV30 with TRBJ2-7; no clear D. V lost 2 bases, J lost 3 bases, and 2 bases lay in between. The CDR3 consists of 10 residues. Per the germline V gene, CDR1 is GTSNPN and CDR2 is SVGIG (reference sequence). The CDR3 nucleotides are TGTGCCTGGAGTCACTACGAGCAGTACTTC. Amino acid sequence: CAWSHYEQYF.

This clonotype has a count of ten or more. The chain recombines TRBV4-1 with TRBJ2-1; D is uncertain. Germline CDR1 is MGHRA and CDR2 is YSYEKL. Trimming took off 2 bases at V and 11 bases at J, with 10 bases between the two ends. CDR3 size: 12 residues. CDR3 loop: CASSQSGPKQFF. The CDR3 bases are TGCGCCAGCAGCCAATCCGGGCCTAAGCAGTTCTTC.

This clonotype was counted at least ten times. The chain carries TRBV12-3 or TRBV12-4 and TRBJ2-7; the D is unclear. This CDR3 has 12 residues. Trimming stripped 1 base from V and 3 bases from J, with 4 bases between. The CDR3 protein is CASSLVNYEQYF. CDR3 nucleotides: TGTGCCAGCAGTTTAGTGAACTACGAGCAGTACTTC.

The chain has TRBV6-5 and TRBJ1-1; D not resolved. From germline, CDR1 is MNHEY and CDR2 SVGAGI. Trimming removed 2 bases at V and 5 bases at J, with 12 bases between. The CDR3 runs to 14 residues. CDR3: CASSYDTPGTEAFF. The CDR3 DNA is TGTGCCAGCAGTTACGACACTCCCGGTACTGAAGCTTTCTTT.

This rearrangement joins TRBV16 to TRBJ1-2; D is undetermined. This CDR3 contains 12 residues. Germline CDR1 is KGHSY and CDR2 is FQNENV. Trimming shortened V by 0 bases and J by 8 bases, and 7 bases separated the two germline ends. The CDR3 DNA sequence: TGTGCCAGCAGCCAATCACAATCGGGCTACACCTTC. Protein product: CASSQSQSGYTF.

Concerning this clonotype: Given a much more abundant clone one base away, this may be a read error. The CDR3 protein is CASSHLATNEKLSF. Here the CDR3 DNA reads TGCGCCAGCAGCCATCTTGCAACTAATGAAAAACTGTCTTTT. The chain joins TRBV4-3 to TRBJ1-4; D is unclear. CDR3 size: 14 residues. Per the germline V gene, CDR1 is LGHNA and CDR2 is YSLEER.

Details on this clonotype: One end of the junction varies from germline; a read error may be responsible. This chain's CDR3 is CAGSQDRDYYYEQYF. The CDR3 DNA sequence: TGCGCCGGCAGCCAAGATAGGGACTACTATTACGAGCAGTACTTC. The chain links TRBV4-1 to TRBJ2-7, with TRBD2 matching 7 bases. This CDR3 spans 15 amino acids. The germline V gene encodes CDR1 MGHRA and CDR2 YSYEKL.

This clonotype was recorded many times. V and J are TRBV7-2 and TRBJ1-2; D possibly corresponds to TRBD1 (5 bases). The CDR3 extends over 14 amino acids. Trimming took 5 bases from V and 4 from J, leaving 14 bases between them. CDR1 and CDR2 (germline): SGHTA, FQGNSA. CDR3 bases: TGTGCCAGCAGCCACTACCAGGGAATCTATGGCTACACCTTC. The encoded protein is CASSHYQGIYGYTF.

CDR3 sequence reads: CAAGLAGVQQYF. CDR3 DNA sequence: TGTGCCGCGGGACTAGCGGGAGTACAGCAGTACTTC. This sequence joins TRBV6-7 and TRBJ2-7; 14 bases fit TRBD2. TRBV6-7 is an ORF, and what it does is uncertain. The CDR3 is 12 amino acids. Germline trimming cut 11 bases from V and 8 bases from J; bases unmatched to any gene: 5.